These 17 T cell receptor beta chains originate from one sample sequenced in a study of cytomegalovirus exposure and HLA in healthy donors. It was with 60 Vbeta and 13 Jbeta primers that the PCR ran. The repertoire was sequenced with immunoSEQ multiplex PCR; TCRdb's copy has only in-frame clones and lacks some. Among approximately 190,000 clones listed, more than 65% were seen once. Sequenced material: PBMCs. The source of these receptors is a man aged 45-65 years in good health and CMV-seronegative.

For the CDR3, the DNA is TGCAGCGTGGGACAAGGGCAGGATGAAGCTTTCTTT. This sequence encodes CSVGQGQDEAFF. The chain uses TRBV29-1 and TRBJ1-1; weak D call: TRBD1 (6 bases). V was shortened by 6 bases and J by 7 bases, with 15 bases between the two germline ends. Germline values: CDR1 SQVTM, CDR2 ANQGSEA. The CDR3 loop spans 12 amino acids.

The rearrangement joins TRBV7-9 to TRBJ2-1; 9 bases line up with TRBD2. This CDR3 has 15 residues. With 3 bases clipped from V and 4 bases from J, the junction kept 4 bases outside the gene matches. Germline CDR1 and CDR2: SEHNR and FQNEAQ (reference sequence). CDR3 residues: CASSLAGGFYNEQFF. The CDR3, as DNA: TGTGCCAGCAGCTTGGCGGGGGGGTTTTACAATGAGCAGTTCTTC.

The CDR3 is CASSSGQGTPQYF. CDR3 coding DNA: TGTGCCAGCAGCTCGGGACAGGGCACCCCACAGTACTTC. This chain uses TRBV11-2 with TRBJ2-5, with TRBD1 matching over 9 bases. CDR1 SGHAT and CDR2 FQNNGV come from the germline V gene. The ends lost 4 bases at V and 11 bases at J; junction bases unmatched: 8. CDR3 length equals 13 residues.

This chain links TRBV7-9 with TRBJ1-6, with D unresolved. This CDR3 has 15 amino acids. Germline assignment: CDR1 SEHNR and CDR2 FQNEAQ (reference sequence). Trimming shortened V by 2 bases and J by 10 bases, and 15 bases separated the two germline ends. The CDR3 DNA reads as TGTGCCAGCAGCTTAATAGTTTCGGGGTGGTCACCCCTCCACTTT. Translated: CASSLIVSGWSPLHF.

This clone was picked up a small number of times. The rearrangement links TRBV7-2 to TRBJ2-1; perhaps TRBD2 as D (6 bases). The CDR3 is made up of 16 amino acids. With 5 bases removed from V and 2 bases from J, the gap between germline ends came to 16 bases. The germline V gene encodes CDR1 SGHTA and CDR2 FQGNSA. The CDR3 loop reads CASSTEGRQPYNEQFF. CDR3 DNA: TGTGCCAGCAGCACAGAAGGGAGGCAGCCCTACAATGAGCAGTTCTTC. Supplemented by reference TRBV7-2 and TRBJ2-1, the full variable domain reads GAGVSQSPSNKVTEKGKDVELRCDPISGHTALYWYRQSLGQGLEFLIYFQGNSAPDKSGLPSDRFSAERTGGSVSTLTIQRTQQEDSAVYLCASSTEGRQPYNEQFFGPGTRLTVL.

V is TRBV29-1 and J is TRBJ1-4; no clear D. The CDR3 contains 11 residues. CDR1 and CDR2 (germline): SQVTM, ANQGSEA. V dropped 7 bases and J dropped 3 bases, with 6 bases sitting between them. Written as DNA, the CDR3 is TGCAGCGCGGGAGCTAATGAAAAACTGTTTTTT. Its translation is CSAGANEKLFF.

This chain connects TRBV27 to TRBJ2-2; 9 nucleotides agree with TRBD2. This CDR3 is built from 16 residues. Per the germline V gene, CDR1 is MNHEY and CDR2 is SMNVEV (reference sequence). The ends lost 6 bases at V and 6 bases at J; junction bases unmatched: 11. CDR3 protein: CASRSRAGGPPGELFF. CDR3 bases: TGTGCCAGCAGGAGCCGGGCGGGGGGGCCGCCCGGGGAGCTGTTTTTT.

The chain recombines TRBV5-4 with TRBJ2-3; 15 nucleotides agree with TRBD2. J gave up 4 bases and V 4 bases, and 4 bases lay outside the gene matches. The CDR3 sequence is 16 residues long. The germline V gene encodes CDR1 SGHNT and CDR2 YYREEE (reference sequence). CDR3 bases: TGTGCCAGCAGCGAAGGGACTAGCGGGGGGCCAGATACGCAGTATTTT. It specifies CASSEGTSGGPDTQYF.

The chain employs TRBV7-9 and TRBJ1-4; D remains ambiguous. From germline, CDR1 is SEHNR and CDR2 FQNEAQ (reference sequence). CDR3 size: 15 residues. Deletions cut 2 bases from V and 2 bases from J, with 9 bases between. CDR3 protein: CASSLQEGTNEKLFF. CDR3 nucleotide sequence: TGTGCCAGCAGCTTACAGGAAGGCACTAATGAAAAACTGTTTTTT. The full variable domain, in which reference TRBV7-9 and TRBJ1-4 provide the parts outside the CDR3, is DTGVSQNPRHKITKRGQNVTFRCDPISEHNRLYWYRQTLGQGPEFLTYFQNEAQLEKSRLLSDRFSAERPKGSFSTLEIQRTEQGDSAMYLCASSLQEGTNEKLFFGSGTQLSVL.

This clone was seen a few times. V usage is TRBV19 and J usage is TRBJ2-1; D gene ambiguous. The CDR3 is 15 residues long. Germline assignment: CDR1 LNHDA and CDR2 SQIVND (reference sequence). V lost 2 bases, J lost 0 bases, and 8 bases lay in between. DNA for the CDR3: TGTGCCAGTAGTATACGGTCAACCTCCTACAATGAGCAGTTCTTC. This gives the protein CASSIRSTSYNEQFF.

This clone was seen once. The V call is TRBV4-3, the J call TRBJ2-7; D possibly corresponds to TRBD1 (6 bases). The germline CDR1 and CDR2 sequences are LGHNA and YSLEER. The CDR3 spans 14 residues. Trimming removed 4 bases from V and 4 bases from J, with 14 bases in between. CDR3 coding DNA: TGCGCCAGCAGCCCCTCAGGGACACTATACGAGCAGTACTTC. This encodes CASSPSGTLYEQYF.

This chain uses TRBV5-1 with TRBJ2-7; D is possibly TRBD1 (7 bases). Trimming cost V 3 bases and J 5 bases, with 18 bases left between them. Per germline, CDR1 SGHRS and CDR2 YFSETQ. The CDR3 is made up of 15 amino acids. For the CDR3, the DNA is TGCGCCAGCAGCTACACAGGGGCGCCGGGGGACGAGCAGTACTTC. Its protein is CASSYTGAPGDEQYF.

V usage is TRBV19 and J usage is TRBJ2-3; 8 bases are shared with TRBD2. In germline, CDR1 is LNHDA, CDR2 SQIVND (reference sequence). The ends lost 3 bases at V and 0 bases at J; junction bases unmatched: 5. This CDR3 has 16 amino acids. The DNA for the CDR3 is TGTGCCAGTAGTATCGGTCGACTAGCGAGCACAGATACGCAGTATTTT. Amino acid sequence: CASSIGRLASTDTQYF.

The rearrangement links TRBV7-9 to TRBJ1-1; perhaps TRBD1 as D (6 bases). V lost 3 bases, J lost 0 bases, and 14 bases lay in between. There are 16 residues in the CDR3. The V gene's germline CDR1 is SEHNR and CDR2 FQNEAQ (reference sequence). In DNA form, the CDR3 reads TGTGCCAGCAGCTTCGGGGGGGGGCGGATGAACACTGAAGCTTTCTTT. Residues: CASSFGGGRMNTEAFF.

Comment on this clone: Within the sample, other DNA sequences also encode this same CDR3. The rearrangement links TRBV18 to TRBJ2-7; 9 bases line up with TRBD1. Germline values: CDR1 KGHSH, CDR2 LQKENI. Unmatched junction bases numbered 3, after V lost 5 bases and J lost 4 bases. The CDR3 sequence is 13 residues long. This chain's CDR3 is CASSSTGGYEQYF. CDR3 DNA: TGTGCCAGCTCATCGACAGGGGGATACGAGCAGTACTTC.

This clone has just a few counts. CDR3 loop: CASSPRSGGRETQYF. In DNA form, the CDR3 reads TGTGCCAGCAGCCCCCGTAGCGGAGGAAGGGAGACCCAGTACTTC. This chain uses TRBV9 with TRBJ2-5, with D possibly matching TRBD2 (6 bases). Looked up from germline, CDR1 is SGDLS and CDR2 is YYNGEE. Trimming cost V 4 bases and J 5 bases, with 18 bases left between them. The CDR3 totals 15 residues.

The rearrangement joins TRBV10-1 to TRBJ2-5; 7 bases agree with TRBD1. The CDR3 length is 13 residues. Per germline, CDR1 WNHNN and CDR2 SYGVQD (reference sequence). J gave up 4 bases and V 6 bases, and 5 bases lay outside the gene matches. CDR3 in DNA: TGCGCCAGCAGCGCGACAGGGACAGAGACCCAGTACTTC. Amino acid sequence: CASSATGTETQYF.